The following is a TCR beta chain sequence with its context. Its target is unknown. The CDR3 is 13 amino acids. V lost 6 bases to trimming and J lost 8 bases, with 14 bases between them. The germline V gene encodes CDR1 MNHNS and CDR2 SASEGT. MiXCR, applied by TCRdb to the 5' RACE reads, yields one record per CDR3 protein. The top ten hold 6.8% of the sample, which has around 540,000 distinct CDR3 sequences, approximately 12% seen once. The sample is drawn from a study of CD8 T cells in ankylosing spondylitis. Study results and limitations: Characteristic, it appeared, of ankylosing spondylitis blood was a TCR beta motif of about eight highly homologous variants.

The V call is TRBV6-1, the J call TRBJ2-1, with TRBD1 as a possible D gene (6 bases). The specimen sequenced was blood, either unsorted or a sorted T cell fraction (not recorded which). The TCR sequence derives from a male donor with ankylosing spondylitis. CDR3 nucleotide sequence: TGTGCCAGCAGAATTACAGGGAGCGATGAGCAGTTCTTC. This translates into CASRITGSDEQFF.